This T cell receptor beta chain was profiled in a study of T cell repertoires in cytomegalovirus infection. Study observations and caveats: Dominating the ex vivo response were TCR beta clonotypes that were CMV-specific and HLA-C-restricted.

Note on this clonotype: What it binds is not known. The junction departs from the called germline gene at one end, perhaps through a read error.

CDR3 length: 15 residues. The germline CDR1 and CDR2 sequences are ENHRY and SYGVKD. One entry per CDR3 protein results from TCRdb running MiXCR on the reads. The sample lists some 240,000 distinct CDR3 sequences; about 15% were seen once. The chain uses TRBV10-3 and TRBJ1-2, with 8 bases lining up with TRBD1. The source is a human donor in good health (CMV status not recorded). Some clones in this sample may be carry-over from other donors' samples. The sample taken for sequencing was CD8+ T cells from PBMCs. The CDR3 protein is CAISPTGAANYGCTF. CDR3 bases: TGTGCCATCAGCCCGACAGGGGCAGCTAACTATGGCTGCACCTTC.